Detailed here is one T cell receptor (beta chain). Its antigen remains unidentified. The protocol was immunoSEQ multiplex PCR, while the TCRdb copy is restricted to in-frame clones and leaves out a portion. The sample records about 2.2 million clones, 93% being singletons. The data originate from a study of shared clonotypes between healthy human individuals. Study context: Per-donor plates numbered three CD4 naive, three CD4 memory, two CD8 naive and one CD8 memory. Study-wide results and limits: Depth was large, yet rarefaction showed that sorted-subset sequencing was incomplete. Among non-shared clonotypes, generation probabilities were lower than among those shared by all four donors.

With 0 bases clipped from V and 3 bases from J, the junction kept 6 bases outside the gene matches. Per germline, CDR1 SGHNT and CDR2 YYREEE (reference sequence). This CDR3 spans 17 amino acids. The naive CD8 subset, CD45RO-negative cells positively selected for CCR7, excluded terminally differentiated effector memory CD45RA+ cells. Sequencing was performed on naive CD8+ T cells from PBMCs. The clonotype originates from a man aged 18 to 29 in good health. Some clones in this sample may be carry-over from other donors' samples. The J gene is TRBJ2-7, the V gene TRBV5-4; the match to TRBD2 covers 13 bases. The CDR3: CASSLASGLAGVYEQYF. CDR3 bases: TGTGCCAGCAGCTTGGCCTCCGGACTAGCGGGAGTCTACGAGCAGTACTTC.